One sample yielded the 32 T cell receptor beta chains listed below, sequenced in a study of T cell responses to AZD1222 COVID-19 vaccine. Profiling relied on immunoSEQ multiplex PCR, and the TCRdb table lists in-frame clones only, not all of them. The repertoire includes roughly 100,000 clones, roughly 91% of them detected once, and around 4.8% sits in the top ten. Sample: peripheral blood, taken on day 0 of AZD1222 vaccination. Source of these receptors: an adult in good health.

In nucleotides, the CDR3 is TGTGCCAGCAGCTTACCCCGGACAGGGGGGTTCCAAGAGACCCAGTACTTC. Amino acids: CASSLPRTGGFQETQYF. The rearrangement links TRBV7-9 to TRBJ2-5; 10 bases match TRBD1. V shed 2 bases, J shed 1 base, and the junction held 7 bases outside the gene matches. This CDR3 comprises 17 residues. Germline lookup yields CDR1 SEHNR and CDR2 FQNEAQ (reference sequence).

This rearrangement joins TRBV3-1 (or the pseudogene TRBV3-2) to TRBJ2-7, with D possibly being TRBD2 (5 bases). The CDR3 totals 14 residues. Germline V gene sequence: CDR1 LGHDT, CDR2 YNNKEL (reference sequence). The ends were cut back, 0 bases at V and 4 bases at J, with 10 bases in the middle. As DNA, the CDR3 is TGTGCCAGCAGCCAAGACAGAGGGCCATACGAGCAGTACTTC. Translation gives CASSQDRGPYEQYF.

For the CDR3, the DNA is TGTGCCAGCAGCTTAGCGGGGGGGAAAGAGACCCAGTACTTC. Protein: CASSLAGGKETQYF. The genes are TRBV5-6 and TRBJ2-5; 10 bases fit TRBD2. The germline CDR1 and CDR2 sequences are SGHDT and YYEEEE. The V gene end was trimmed by 2 bases and the J gene end by 3 bases; junction bases not matched to a gene: 1. The length of the CDR3 is 14 residues.

The chain employs TRBV5-1 and TRBJ1-3; no clear D gene. V lost 0 bases to trimming and J lost 0 bases, with 4 bases between them. The CDR3 covers 14 residues. CDR1 and CDR2 from the germline V gene are SGHRS and YFSETQ. The CDR3 spells CASSLDGSGNTIYF. The CDR3 nucleotides read TGCGCCAGCAGCTTGGACGGCTCTGGAAACACCATATATTTT.

This clone was seen a handful of times. This chain connects TRBV6-1 to TRBJ2-3, with 11 positions matching TRBD1. Germline assignment: CDR1 MNHNS and CDR2 SASEGT. After removal of 2 bases from V and 4 bases from J, the junction contained 5 bases not matched to a gene. The CDR3 is made up of 16 amino acids. CDR3 bases: TGTGCCAGCAGTGAAAGACCGGGACAGGGGGCAGATACGCAGTATTTT. This gives the protein CASSERPGQGADTQYF.

This clone was counted once. This chain links TRBV24-1 with TRBJ2-6; D is undetermined. The germline V gene has CDR1 KGHDR and CDR2 SFDVKD. V was pared by 8 bases and J by 1 base, with 8 bases between. The CDR3 is 14 amino acids. The CDR3 DNA reads as TGTGCCACCAAGTTTTGGTCTGGGGCCAACGTCCTGACTTTC. The encoded protein is CATKFWSGANVLTF.

This clone appeared a single time. The chain links TRBV24-1 to TRBJ1-6; D is possibly TRBD1 (6 bases). V was cut by 1 base and J by 10 bases, with 19 bases left in between. CDR3 length: 17 amino acids. Germline assignment: CDR1 KGHDR and CDR2 SFDVKD. The CDR3 bases are TGTGCCACCAGTGATTTAAGCCCCCGTCAGGGGCGGTCACCCCTCCACTTT. Amino acid sequence: CATSDLSPRQGRSPLHF.

Written as DNA, the CDR3 is TGCGCCAGCAGCCAAAGGGGGACAGGCGTCCAAGAGACCCAGTACTTC. Protein product: CASSQRGTGVQETQYF. V is TRBV4-3 and J is TRBJ2-5, with 8 nucleotides matching TRBD1. V shed 2 bases, J shed 1 base, and the junction held 6 bases outside the gene matches. This CDR3 has 16 residues. Per germline, CDR1 LGHNA and CDR2 YSLEER.

In its sample, this clone was seen a few times. The V gene is TRBV7-6, the J gene TRBJ2-1; no firm D call. Germline V gene sequence: CDR1 SGHVS, CDR2 FNYEAQ. This CDR3 comprises 17 residues. With 1 base removed from V and 2 bases from J, the gap between germline ends came to 15 bases. CDR3 sequence (DNA): TGTGCCAGCAGCTTAGGAGTCCCCACCTCCACCTACAATGAGCAGTTCTTC. As protein: CASSLGVPTSTYNEQFF. Using reference TRBV7-6 and TRBJ2-1 for the parts outside the CDR3, the full variable domain is GAGVSQSPRYKVTKRGQDVALRCDPISGHVSLYWYRQALGQGPEFLTYFNYEAQQDKSGLPNDRFSAERPEGSISTLTIQRTEQRDSAMYRCASSLGVPTSTYNEQFFGPGTRLTVL.

The V and J genes are TRBV4-1 and TRBJ2-3; 8 nucleotides agree with TRBD1. V gave up 4 bases and J gave up 5 bases; unmatched junction bases: 5. The CDR3 is made up of 14 amino acids. CDR1 MGHRA and CDR2 YSYEKL come from the germline V gene. The CDR3 region has the DNA TGCGCCAGCAGCCCGACAGGGGTGGGAGATACGCAGTATTTT. Residues: CASSPTGVGDTQYF.

The table lists this clone with a few counts. The CDR3 loop is CASSEALGQEYSNQPQHF. The CDR3 DNA reads as TGTGCCAGCAGTGAAGCGCTAGGGCAGGAATATAGCAATCAGCCCCAGCATTTT. The chain has TRBV2 and TRBJ1-5; D is unresolved. Germline CDR1 reads SNHLY; CDR2 reads FYNNEI. This CDR3 region has 18 residues. V lost 0 bases to trimming and J lost 0 bases, with 15 bases between them. Using reference TRBV2 and TRBJ1-5 for the parts outside the CDR3, the full variable domain is EPEVTQTPSHQVTQMGQEVILRCVPISNHLYFYWYRQILGQKVEFLVSFYNNEISEKSEIFDDQFSVERPDGSNFTLKIRSTKLEDSAMYFCASSEALGQEYSNQPQHFGDGTRLSIL.

This chain links TRBV10-2 with TRBJ1-5, with 7 bases identical to TRBD1. CDR1 WSHSY and CDR2 SAAADI come from the germline V gene. The CDR3 is 13 amino acids. Trimming cost V 6 bases and J 9 bases; bases outside gene matches: 8. The DNA of the CDR3 is TGCGCCAGCAGGGGACAGAACCGGGGGCCCCAGCATTTT. It translates to CASRGQNRGPQHF.

This clone was seen once. The V gene is TRBV3-1 (or the pseudogene TRBV3-2), the J gene TRBJ2-7, with TRBD1 matching over 9 bases. Germline loops: CDR1 LGHDT, CDR2 YNNKEL (reference sequence). CDR3 length equals 14 residues. V was pared by 6 bases and J by 2 bases, with 5 bases of the junction left unmatched. The CDR3 loop reads CASSYTGGAYEQYF. The DNA for the CDR3 is TGTGCCAGCAGTTATACAGGGGGCGCCTACGAGCAGTACTTC.

This sequence joins TRBV5-4 and TRBJ2-1; D not certain. The germline V gene encodes CDR1 SGHNT and CDR2 YYREEE (reference sequence). The length of the CDR3 is 15 residues. The germline V and J ends were trimmed by 1 base and 8 bases, with 16 bases remaining between them. CDR3 coding DNA: TGTGCCAGCAGCTTGATTGGCTCTGTTAGTCATGAGCAGTTCTTC. Translation: CASSLIGSVSHEQFF. The full variable domain, rest sourced from reference TRBV5-4 and TRBJ2-1, is ETGVTQSPTHLIKTRGQQVTLRCSSQSGHNTVSWYQQALGQGPQFIFQYYREEENGRGNFPPRFSGLQFPNYSSELNVNALELDDSALYLCASSLIGSVSHEQFFGPGTRLTVL.

The CDR3 loop reads CASRFWGENTEAFF. CDR3 DNA sequence: TGCGCCAGCAGGTTTTGGGGAGAGAACACTGAAGCTTTCTTT. V is TRBV5-1 and J is TRBJ1-1; D gene unclear. This CDR3 has 14 amino acids. Germline assignment: CDR1 SGHRS and CDR2 YFSETQ. V shed 5 bases and J shed 1 base, with 12 bases lying between them.

The genes are TRBV2 and TRBJ2-2; the match to TRBD2 covers 7 bases. The germline V gene encodes CDR1 SNHLY and CDR2 FYNNEI. Trimming took 6 bases from V and 4 from J; bases not matched to a gene: 2. CDR3 length: 13 amino acids. The CDR3 nucleotides are TGTGCCAGCAGGGGGACTATCACCGGGGAGCTGTTTTTT. Amino acid sequence: CASRGTITGELFF.

The chain combines TRBV3-1 (or the pseudogene TRBV3-2) with TRBJ1-2; weak D call: TRBD1 (6 bases). CDR1 LGHDT and CDR2 YNNKEL come from the germline V gene (reference sequence). Trimming took off 1 base at V and 8 bases at J, with 11 bases between the two ends. The CDR3 consists of 13 residues. This CDR3 is CASSQGDRFGYTF. DNA of the CDR3: TGTGCCAGCAGCCAAGGAGACAGGTTCGGCTACACCTTC.

CDR3 bases: TGTGCCAGCAGAGGAGACAGGTTGGAAGCTTTCTTT. It codes for CASRGDRLEAFF. The gene calls are TRBV7-9 and TRBJ1-1; tentative D call: TRBD1 (6 bases). The ends were cut back, 6 bases at V and 8 bases at J, with 13 bases in the middle. The CDR3 covers 12 residues. Germline V gene lookup returns CDR1 SEHNR and CDR2 FQNEAQ (reference sequence).

CDR3 protein: CARGGVGGYTF. The CDR3 bases are TGTGCCCGTGGGGGTGTGGGGGGCTACACCTTC. This chain joins TRBV6-8 and TRBJ1-2; weak D call: TRBD1 (5 bases). The CDR3 is 11 residues long. Germline V CDR1 and CDR2: MNHGY, SAAAGT. The V and J ends lost 11 bases and 8 bases respectively, with 15 bases between them.

The chain links TRBV30 to TRBJ1-4; no definite D call. The CDR3 length is 14 residues. Looked up from germline, CDR1 is GTSNPN and CDR2 is SVGIG (reference sequence). The V end lost 6 bases, the J end lost 0 bases, and 11 bases lay between the germline ends. CDR3 sequence: CACYSPATNEKLFF. The DNA of the CDR3 is TGTGCCTGTTATTCCCCAGCAACTAATGAAAAACTGTTTTTT.

The V gene is TRBV4-1, the J gene TRBJ1-3; the D gene is possibly TRBD1 (5 bases). The germline gives CDR1 MGHRA, CDR2 YSYEKL. The V end was cut by 3 bases, the J end by 3 bases, with 9 bases between. The CDR3 sequence is 14 residues long. CDR3 DNA sequence: TGCGCCAGCAGCCACGGGACCGGTGGAAACACCATATATTTT. It codes for CASSHGTGGNTIYF.

This clone was observed a single time. V and J are TRBV11-2 and TRBJ2-7; tentatively, D is TRBD1 (6 bases). Germline values: CDR1 SGHAT, CDR2 FQNNGV. V was trimmed by 0 bases and J by 3 bases, leaving 12 bases between them. CDR3 size: 15 residues. CDR3 bases: TGTGCCAGCAGCTTAGAGGCTAGGGGGATCTACGAGCAGTACTTC. Translation: CASSLEARGIYEQYF.

The chain joins TRBV5-1 to TRBJ2-7; 9 nucleotides align to TRBD2. V dropped 3 bases and J dropped 0; count of bases not matched to a gene: 4. The CDR3 extends over 15 amino acids. Germline V gene sequence: CDR1 SGHRS, CDR2 YFSETQ. The CDR3 nucleotides are TGCGCCAGCAGCTGGCTAGCGGGGACCTCCTACGAGCAGTACTTC. Translated, it gives CASSWLAGTSYEQYF.

CDR3 in amino acids: CASSPVGLNPEAFF. The CDR3 DNA follows: TGTGCCAGCAGTCCCGTGGGGTTGAATCCTGAAGCTTTCTTT. The V gene is TRBV28, the J gene TRBJ1-1, with D uncertain. The CDR3 consists of 14 residues. Looked up from germline, CDR1 is MDHEN and CDR2 is SYDVKM. The V gene lost 5 bases and the J gene lost 6 bases, with 16 bases spanning the gap. The full variable domain, in which reference TRBV28 and TRBJ1-1 provide the parts outside the CDR3, is DVKVTQSSRYLVKRTGEKVFLECVQDMDHENMFWYRQDPGLGLRLIYFSYDVKMKEKGDIPEGYSVSREKKERFSLILESASTNQTSMYLCASSPVGLNPEAFFGQGTRLTVV.

The CDR3 spells CASSVSYEQYF. For the CDR3, the DNA is TGTGCCAGCAGTGTATCCTACGAGCAGTACTTC. The chain links TRBV28 to TRBJ2-7; D uncertain. The CDR3 sequence is 11 residues long. Germline lookup yields CDR1 MDHEN and CDR2 SYDVKM. The V gene lost 5 bases and the J gene lost 1 base, with 3 bases spanning the gap.

This clone has a single count. This rearrangement joins TRBV6-2 or TRBV6-3 to TRBJ2-7; D possibly corresponds to TRBD2 (6 bases). V dropped 4 bases and J dropped 0 bases, with 10 bases sitting between them. The CDR3 contains 14 residues. Germline CDR1 and CDR2: MNHEY and SVGEGT. CDR3 in amino acids: CASSLAEFSYEQYF. The CDR3 DNA is TGTGCCAGCAGTTTAGCGGAATTCTCCTACGAGCAGTACTTC.

The chain couples TRBV12-5 to TRBJ2-3, with TRBD2 identical over 8 bases. V lost 0 bases, J lost 2 bases, and 1 base stayed unmatched. The germline V gene has CDR1 LGHNT and CDR2 FRNRAP. This CDR3 region has 15 residues. The DNA for the CDR3 is TGTGCTAGTGGTTTGGTTAGCGGGGTCACAGATACGCAGTATTTT. Translated, it gives CASGLVSGVTDTQYF.

The J gene is TRBJ2-1, the V gene TRBV7-8; 7 bases line up with TRBD2. Germline CDR1 and CDR2: SGHVS and FQNEAQ. The CDR3 is made up of 15 amino acids. The ends lost 0 bases at V and 2 bases at J; junction bases unmatched: 1. DNA of the CDR3: TGTGCCAGCAGCTTAGCGAGCGGGGCCTACAATGAGCAGTTCTTC. Amino acids: CASSLASGAYNEQFF.

This clone was counted a few times. V and J are TRBV5-1 and TRBJ1-2, with TRBD1 matching 8 bases. The V gene end was trimmed by 2 bases and the J gene end by 8 bases; junction bases not matched to a gene: 8. In germline, CDR1 is SGHRS, CDR2 YFSETQ. This CDR3 has 14 amino acids. The CDR3 DNA reads as TGCGCCAGCAGCTTCCAGGGGGCATCGGAGGGCTACACCTTC. Residues: CASSFQGASEGYTF.

The chain uses TRBV19 and TRBJ1-2; unclear D gene. The CDR3 runs to 11 residues. Germline assignment: CDR1 LNHDA and CDR2 SQIVND (reference sequence). Trimming removed 11 bases from V and 8 bases from J, with 15 bases in between. CDR3 loop: CASRGGNGYTF. The CDR3 region has the DNA TGTGCCTCGCGGGGAGGGAACGGCTACACCTTC. Filled out from reference TRBV19 and TRBJ1-2, the complete variable domain reads DGGITQSPKYLFRKEGQNVTLSCEQNLNHDAMYWYRQDPGQGLRLIYYSQIVNDFQKGDIAEGYSVSREKKESFPLTVTSAQKNPTAFYLCASRGGNGYTFGSGTRLTVV.

This chain links TRBV5-1 with TRBJ1-6, with TRBD1 identical over 7 bases. V was clipped by 7 bases and J by 7 bases; unmatched bases: 5. The CDR3 totals 13 residues. Germline CDR1 is SGHRS and CDR2 is YFSETQ. The DNA for the CDR3 is TGCGCCAGCGCCACAGGGGAGAATTCACCCCTCCACTTT. This codes for CASATGENSPLHF.

The V call is TRBV6-5, the J call TRBJ2-7, with D unclear. Germline V lookup: CDR1 MNHEY, CDR2 SVGAGI. V shed 0 bases and J shed 0 bases, with 9 bases lying between them. The CDR3 is made up of 15 amino acids. In DNA, the CDR3 is TGTGCCAGCAGTTACTCTATGAGCAGCTCCTACGAGCAGTACTTC. Translated: CASSYSMSSSYEQYF.